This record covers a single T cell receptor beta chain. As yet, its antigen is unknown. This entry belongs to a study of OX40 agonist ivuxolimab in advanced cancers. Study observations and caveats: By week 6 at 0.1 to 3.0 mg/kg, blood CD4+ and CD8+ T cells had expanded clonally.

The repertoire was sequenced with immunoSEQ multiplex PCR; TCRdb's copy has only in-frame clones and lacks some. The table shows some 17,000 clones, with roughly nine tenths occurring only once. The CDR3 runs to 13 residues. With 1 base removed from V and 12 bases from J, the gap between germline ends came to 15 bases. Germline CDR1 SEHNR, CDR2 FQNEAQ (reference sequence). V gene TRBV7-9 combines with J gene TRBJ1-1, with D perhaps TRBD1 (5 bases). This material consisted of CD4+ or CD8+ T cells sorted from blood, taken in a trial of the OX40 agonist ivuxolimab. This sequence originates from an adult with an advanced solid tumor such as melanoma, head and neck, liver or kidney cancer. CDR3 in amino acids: CASSLGGAHPTFF. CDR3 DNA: TGTGCCAGCAGCTTAGGAGGGGCTCACCCAACTTTCTTT.